This TCR beta chain was recorded in a study of T-cell memory formation after mild COVID-19 (dated by TCRdb to 2020 to 2022). As for the study more broadly: Most TCR sequence clusters were specific to one of the two donors. In a couple of donors, T-cell clones that expanded and contracted after mild COVID-19 were tracked by sequencing TCRalpha and TCRbeta repertoires over time. The cohort comprised two young, previously healthy adult volunteers, one female and one male.

Ficoll-Paque density gradient centrifugation was the method used to isolate PBMCs. What the research found in general, with its limitations: Clones contracting from day 15 to 85 had balanced CD4/CD8 phenotypes, while a second wave expanding from day 15 to 37 was biased towards CD4+. Only a couple of mild cases were covered in the study, and larger cohorts including severe cases with pre-infection samples were considered necessary. Contracting CD4+ clones were located mainly in the CM and EM memory subsets, whereas CD8+ clones were found to be enriched in EMRA. The detection of some responding clones in pre-infection memory suggests that pre-existing cross-reactive memory T cells joined the SARS-CoV-2 response. The second-wave clones that peaked on day 37 were not confirmed to be SARS-CoV-2 specific.

Regarding this clonotype: Its antigen remains unidentified. No base quality information exists; no much larger clone differs at one position.

Sequencer: Illumina NovaSeq 6000. Using 5'RACE with constant-segment primers, TCRalpha and TCRbeta cDNA libraries were constructed, with sample barcodes and unique molecular identifiers added in the process. RNA was extracted from every sample with Trizol reagent. Amplification of the libraries took two PCR steps, and the second step added a second sample barcode plus Illumina TruSeq adapters. Sequencing of the libraries was done on an Illumina NovaSeq, producing 2 x 150 bp paired-end reads. As for how the authors treated the data: Reads were demultiplexed and collapsed into UMI-guided consensus sequences with migec v1.2.7. Using mixcr v2.1.11, the UMI consensuses were aligned to TRA and TRB V and J templates and assembled into clonotypes. Clonotypes were classified as expanded or contracted when called significant by both edgeR and NoisET, with noise models trained on biological replicates. For edgeR calls, the thresholds were a false discovery rate-adjusted p below 0.01 and a log2 fold-change of 1. PCA with hierarchical clustering of max-normalized trajectories of the 1000 most abundant clonotypes was used as exploratory dynamics analysis. Each responding clone was given a CD4 or CD8 phenotype based on the CD4+ and CD8+ repertoires, which had been sequenced separately. The public sequencing data were trimmed at Q25 with fastp and processed into clonotypes with MiXCR by TCRdb, which kept only in-frame beta chains. Merged by CDR3 protein, the rows form single entries marked with the most common genes and DNA. The V and J calls were determined by TCRdb, not by the authors. Present in this sample are tens of thousands of distinct CDR3 sequences, less than 15% of which were seen just once. The biggest ten clones account for around 27% of the sample.

The CDR3 starts with the cysteine, ends with the phenylalanine, and has 17 residues. Only the CDR3 part of the read is kept: 51 bases, read in frame from the first base. V drops 4 bases and J drops 6 bases, leaving 21 bases in between. Taken from the germline V gene (reference sequence), the CDR1 and CDR2 loops are LGHDT and YNNKEL. The rearrangement combines TRBV3-1 with TRBJ2-2; the D gene is possibly TRBD1 or TRBD2, each agreeing over 5 bases. Sequenced material: PBMCs or a T cell subset sorted from them (not recorded which). The TCR originated in an adult woman who had mild COVID-19 (a few samples of this study predate the infection). The sample titles of this study are shuffled in the database, so cell type and time point are left out; the donor was told from shared clones. Here is the DNA: TGTGCCAGCAGCCTCCCTGGGGACCTTCGGGGATCCGGGGAGCTGTTTTTT. It encodes CASSLPGDLRGSGELFF. Supplemented by the reference TRBV3-1 and TRBJ2-2 proteins around the CDR3, the complete variable domain is DTAVSQTPKYLVTQMGNDKSIKCEQNLGHDTMYWYKQDSKKFLKIMFSYNNKELIINETVPNRFSPKSPDKAHLNLHINSLELGDSAVYFCASSLPGDLRGSGELFFGEGSRLTVL.